Listed below are T cell receptor beta chains from one sample, sequenced in a study of cytomegalovirus exposure and HLA in healthy donors. Repertoires were generated with immunoSEQ multiplex PCR, while TCRdb's copy carries only in-frame clones and drops some. The sample comprises 95,000 to 100,000 clones, around four fifths of which are singletons, and 2% to 2.5% rests with the top ten. Sequencing was done on a sample of PBMCs. These receptor sequences come from a man aged 40-49 years in good health and CMV-seronegative. Each CDR3 is given with its conserved first and last residue. D genes are given only for firm matches. Expanded clones get a size class; other rows say once, few or many, or leave the size out.

cdr3_length j_call v_call d_call clone_size cdr3_aa cdr3_nt
14 TRBJ2-2 TRBV5-1 . . CASRLRPNTGELFF TGCGCCAGCAGGCTACGTCCGAACACCGGGGAGCTGTTTTTT
15 TRBJ2-3 TRBV18 . . CASSPPSLSTDTQYF TGTGCCAGCTCACCACCGTCACTTAGCACAGATACGCAGTATTTT
13 TRBJ2-1 TRBV7-2 . . CASSPGSYNEQFF TGTGCCAGCAGCCCCGGGTCCTACAATGAGCAGTTCTTC
14 TRBJ2-7 TRBV9 . . CASSSGHRSYEQYF TGTGCCAGCAGCTCGGGACACAGATCATACGAGCAGTACTTC
17 TRBJ2-7 TRBV15 TRBD2 few CATSPRTSGRTLYEQYF TGTGCCACCAGCCCTCGGACTAGCGGGAGAACTCTTTACGAGCAGTACTTC
17 TRBJ2-7 TRBV9 . . CASSDSHRTESSYEQYF TGTGCCAGCAGCGACTCCCACAGGACGGAGAGCTCCTACGAGCAGTACTTC
15 TRBJ2-4 TRBV28 TRBD2 . CASSPWTSGLNIQYF TGTGCCAGCAGTCCCTGGACTAGCGGATTAAACATTCAGTACTTC
14 TRBJ2-3 TRBV11-3 . . CASSLDNLGDTQYF TGTGCCAGCAGCTTGGACAACCTGGGGGATACGCAGTATTTT
14 TRBJ1-6 TRBV19 . . CASSWGLTNSPLHF TGTGCCAGTAGTTGGGGACTGACAAATTCACCCCTCCACTTT
15 TRBJ2-7 TRBV5-1 . . CASSLVPTRLYEQYF TGCGCCAGCAGCTTGGTCCCGACTAGATTGTACGAGCAGTACTTC
13 TRBJ2-7 TRBV7-3 TRBD2 . CASRTSGGHEQYF TGTGCCAGCAGGACTAGCGGGGGGCACGAGCAGTACTTC
16 TRBJ1-2 TRBV28 . few CASSLEGGSFNYGYTF TGTGCCAGCAGCCTCGAGGGGGGGTCATTTAACTATGGCTACACCTTC
15 TRBJ2-3 TRBV18 . . CASSSTISGTDTQYF TGTGCCAGCTCATCCACCATTTCGGGCACAGATACGCAGTATTTT
16 TRBJ1-1 TRBV6-6 . few CASIPRLGPMGTEAFF TGTGCCAGCATCCCCCGCTTGGGCCCCATGGGCACTGAAGCTTTCTTT
16 TRBJ2-2 TRBV5-4 TRBD1 . CASSSTGGANTGELFF TGTGCCAGCAGCTCGACAGGGGGCGCGAACACCGGGGAGCTGTTTTTT
15 TRBJ2-3 TRBV9 TRBD2 . CASSVAGGYTDTQYF TGTGCCAGCAGCGTAGCGGGAGGTTACACAGATACGCAGTATTTT
14 TRBJ2-5 TRBV19 TRBD2 . CASSIGGRRETQYF TGTGCCAGTAGTATTGGCGGGAGGCGGGAGACCCAGTACTTC
16 TRBJ1-4 TRBV1 . . CTSSSHRDNTNEKLFF TGCACCAGCAGCTCGCACCGGGACAACACTAATGAAAAACTGTTTTTT
16 TRBJ1-1 TRBV18 . . CASSPPGRAKNTEAFF TGTGCCAGCTCACCACCGGGCAGGGCAAAGAACACTGAAGCTTTCTTT
16 TRBJ2-1 TRBV6-1 TRBD2 . CASSERLAGNYNEQFF TGTGCCAGCAGTGAACGACTAGCGGGTAACTACAATGAGCAGTTCTTC
16 TRBJ2-5 TRBV7-6 TRBD2 . CASSFRTRFLEETQYF TGTGCCAGCAGCTTTCGGACTAGATTCCTTGAGGAGACCCAGTACTTC
14 TRBJ2-3 TRBV6-7 TRBD2 once CASDWIAGDPCKYF TGTGCCAGCGATTGGATAGCGGGGGACCCCTGCAAGTATTTT
17 TRBJ1-2 TRBV7-8 . few CASSLPERGSPHYGYTF TGTGCCAGCAGCTTACCGGAGAGGGGGAGTCCCCACTATGGCTACACCTTC
13 TRBJ2-7 TRBV6-1 . . CASTDPGAYEQYF TGTGCCAGCACCGACCCGGGGGCCTACGAGCAGTACTTC
15 TRBJ2-5 TRBV25-1 . . CASSEGGRGKETQYF TGTGCCAGCAGTGAAGGGGGGAGGGGGAAAGAGACCCAGTACTTC
15 TRBJ2-7 TRBV14 . . CASSPPGSGFYEQYF TGTGCCAGCAGCCCCCCAGGATCAGGGTTCTACGAGCAGTACTTC
13 TRBJ1-2 TRBV7-9 . . CSSSLSGNYGYTF TGTTCCAGCAGCTTATCAGGGAACTATGGCTACACCTTC
11 TRBJ2-7 TRBV25-1 . once CASSLFGEQYF TGTGCCAGCAGTCTTTTCGGCGAGCAGTACTTC
20 TRBJ2-1 TRBV4-3 TRBD1 . CASSQDIRGLATNRVDEQFF TGCGCCAGCAGCCAAGACATCAGGGGGCTTGCCACAAACAGGGTCGATGAGCAGTTCTTC
14 TRBJ2-7 TRBV28 TRBD1 . CASSFRDRPYEQYF TGTGCCAGCAGTTTCCGGGACAGACCCTACGAGCAGTACTTC
15 TRBJ1-5 TRBV28 . . CASSFNKQGYQPQHF TGTGCCAGCAGTTTCAACAAACAGGGCTATCAGCCCCAGCATTTT
16 TRBJ2-7 TRBV29-1 TRBD2 . CSVELAGETWSDEQYF TGCAGCGTTGAACTAGCGGGAGAAACTTGGAGCGACGAGCAGTACTTC
16 TRBJ2-7 TRBV27 TRBD2 once CASRILAGGPSYEQYF TGTGCCAGCAGAATACTAGCGGGAGGGCCCTCCTACGAGCAGTACTTC
17 TRBJ2-2 TRBV7-2 TRBD2 . CASSLGSGRTNTGELFF TGTGCCAGCAGCTTAGGTAGCGGGAGGACGAACACCGGGGAGCTGTTTTTT
16 TRBJ2-7 TRBV11-2 TRBD1 . CASSPHPGQGAYEQYF TGTGCCAGCAGCCCTCATCCGGGACAGGGGGCCTACGAGCAGTACTTC
13 TRBJ2-7 TRBV7-2 . . CASSLANGEEQYF TGTGCCAGCAGCTTAGCCAACGGAGAGGAGCAGTACTTC
16 TRBJ2-1 TRBV11-3 TRBD1 . CASRLRGTGSYNEQFF TGTGCCAGCAGATTGAGAGGGACAGGGAGCTACAATGAGCAGTTCTTC
12 TRBJ1-4 TRBV14 . few CASSQGLEKLFF TGTGCCAGCAGCCAAGGTCTTGAAAAACTGTTTTTT
13 TRBJ2-2 TRBV2 . . CASSVVSTGELFF TGTGCCAGCAGTGTGGTCAGCACCGGGGAGCTGTTTTTT
13 TRBJ2-7 TRBV11-2 . . CASSLESFYEQYF TGTGCCAGCAGCTTAGAGAGCTTCTACGAGCAGTACTTC
13 TRBJ1-4 TRBV6-1 . once CASVQTTNEKLFF TGTGCCAGCGTTCAGACAACTAATGAAAAACTGTTTTTT
13 TRBJ1-5 TRBV5-5 . . CASSPEGSQPQHF TGTGCCAGCAGCCCAGAGGGAAGTCAGCCCCAGCATTTT